Following are 10 T cell receptor beta chains from one sample sequenced in a study of T cell changes during pregnancy in multiple sclerosis. Some clones are missing from TCRdb's copy, which holds only in-frame ones; the method was immunoSEQ multiplex PCR. The sample gives about 100,000 clones, about 90% of which show up once; just under 2% is in the top ten. Source: peripheral blood, taken after pregnancy. These receptors were collected from a female donor with multiple sclerosis, enrolled in a pregnancy study.

Only one count was recorded for this clone. V gene TRBV7-7 combines with J gene TRBJ2-5, with 7 bases identical to TRBD1. The CDR3 totals 14 residues. The V segment lost 5 bases and the J segment 1 base; nucleotides outside the gene matches: 4. Germline lookup yields CDR1 SSHAT and CDR2 FNYEAQ (reference sequence). CDR3 coding DNA: TGTGCCAGCAGCCCGGGACAGCGCCAAGAGACCCAGTACTTC. This gives the protein CASSPGQRQETQYF.

The chain carries TRBV7-9 and TRBJ1-4; D might be TRBD1 (5 bases). The CDR3 consists of 12 residues. Trimming took 2 bases from V and 12 from J, leaving 10 bases between them. Germline lookup yields CDR1 SEHNR and CDR2 FQNEAQ (reference sequence). For the CDR3, the DNA is TGTGCCAGCAGCTTATGGGGCGAGCAACTGTTTTTT. Translated, it gives CASSLWGEQLFF.

CDR3: CSVAGGPPNEQFF. The CDR3 nucleotides are TGCAGCGTAGCGGGAGGGCCCCCTAATGAGCAGTTCTTC. The chain has TRBV29-1 and TRBJ2-1; 10 nucleotides align to TRBD2. The V and J ends lost 6 bases and 7 bases, in that order; junction bases with no gene match: 6. Germline lookup yields CDR1 SQVTM and CDR2 ANQGSEA. The length of the CDR3 is 13 residues.

The rearrangement links TRBV2 to TRBJ2-2; 7 bases match TRBD1. V shed 5 bases and J 4 bases; nucleotides not matched to a gene: 4. This CDR3 is 14 amino acids long. CDR1 is SNHLY and CDR2 is FYNNEI in the germline V gene. CDR3 nucleotides: TGTGCCAGCAGTTATAACAGGGGCACCGGGGAGCTGTTTTTT. Its protein is CASSYNRGTGELFF.

The rearrangement links TRBV27 to TRBJ2-3; no reliable D call. Germline assignment: CDR1 MNHEY and CDR2 SMNVEV (reference sequence). This CDR3 spans 13 amino acids. The V end was cut by 5 bases, the J end by 1 base, with 7 bases between. For the CDR3, the DNA is TGTGCCAGCAGTCGAGTACGCACAGATACGCAGTATTTT. Translated, it gives CASSRVRTDTQYF.

This rearrangement joins TRBV6-6 to TRBJ2-3; maybe TRBD1 (5 bases). The CDR3 has 11 residues. Between the trimmed V and J ends, which lost 7 bases and 7 bases, there was a span of 9 bases. Per the germline V gene, CDR1 is MNHNY and CDR2 is SVGAGI (reference sequence). CDR3 residues: CASIRENTQYF. The CDR3 coding sequence is TGTGCCAGCATCAGGGAAAATACGCAGTATTTT.

J is TRBJ1-4 and V is TRBV9; 7 nucleotides align to TRBD1. Per the germline V gene, CDR1 is SGDLS and CDR2 is YYNGEE. V was clipped by 3 bases and J by 5 bases; unmatched bases: 4. The length of the CDR3 is 14 residues. The CDR3 loop reads CASSEGAQNEKLFF. The DNA for the CDR3 is TGTGCCAGCAGCGAGGGGGCGCAGAATGAAAAACTGTTTTTT.

The chain joins TRBV19 to TRBJ1-1; no clear D gene. The germline gives CDR1 LNHDA, CDR2 SQIVND (reference sequence). This CDR3 region has 14 residues. V was pared by 6 bases and J by 2 bases, with 13 bases between. The CDR3 spells CASSRSGVNTEAFF. The DNA of the CDR3 is TGTGCCAGTAGCCGCAGCGGGGTCAACACTGAAGCTTTCTTT.

For this clone: Distinct nucleotide sequences in the sample also encode this CDR3. CDR3 sequence reads: CASSLGQGYYGYTF. The CDR3 nucleotides are TGTGCCAGCAGTTTAGGCCAGGGGTACTATGGCTACACCTTC. The rearrangement links TRBV28 to TRBJ1-2; D is possibly TRBD1 (6 bases). Between the trimmed V and J ends, which lost 2 bases and 3 bases, there was a span of 10 bases. Germline lookup yields CDR1 MDHEN and CDR2 SYDVKM. This CDR3 has 14 amino acids.

The V gene is TRBV5-1, the J gene TRBJ1-1; TRBD1 agrees at 8 bases. Losses at the gene ends were 5 bases for V and 2 bases for J; bases not matched to a gene: 8. Germline values: CDR1 SGHRS, CDR2 YFSETQ. This CDR3 has 15 amino acids. The CDR3 here is CASSSQGASNTEAFF. The CDR3 DNA reads as TGCGCCAGCAGTTCGCAGGGGGCCTCTAACACTGAAGCTTTCTTT.